This TCR beta chain was identified in a study of early T cells in non-severe SARS-CoV-2 infection. The CDR3 covers 14 residues. The germline gives CDR1 SGHTA, CDR2 FQGNSA. Trimming took off 4 bases at V and 6 bases at J, with 14 bases between the two ends. TCRdb re-analysed the 5' RACE reads in MiXCR, keeping a single row per CDR3 protein. The repertoire holds 60,000 to 70,000 distinct CDR3 sequences, 9.1% seen once, with about 3.5% in the top ten. The sequenced sample consisted of whole blood. This chain joins TRBV7-2 and TRBJ2-3; D is ambiguous. This receptor was obtained from an adult who was a healthcare worker with PCR-confirmed SARS-CoV-2 infection or an uninfected control (not recorded which). CDR3 sequence: CASSSPPMGDTQYF. CDR3 nucleotide sequence: TGTGCCAGCAGCTCACCCCCGATGGGGGATACGCAGTATTTT.